This T cell receptor (beta chain) comes out of a study of cytomegalovirus exposure and HLA in healthy donors. Study-wide findings and caveats: Later work associated roughly 15,000 TCR beta sequences with HLA alleles at 0.05 false discovery rate. As a later analysis showed, a missense DCLRE1C variant was linked to trimming of TCR beta V- and J-genes. Sequences of the TCR beta chain were said to predict the HLA-A and HLA-B alleles of most subjects accurately.

This CDR3 comprises 12 residues. J gave up 16 bases and V 4 bases, and 7 bases lay outside the gene matches. From germline, CDR1 is MNHEY and CDR2 SMNVEV (reference sequence). In regard to this clone: Its matching antigen is unknown.

The PCR was carried out with 60 Vbeta primers and 13 Jbeta primers. Data came from immunoSEQ multiplex PCR; TCRdb stores just in-frame clones and leaves some out. The sample holds over 100,000 clones; more than 60% are singletons and the top ten take more than 2%. The sample taken for sequencing was PBMCs. The clonotype was recovered from a woman in her forties in good health and CMV-seropositive. V and J are TRBV27 and TRBJ2-1; 10 nucleotides match TRBD2. As DNA, the CDR3 is TGTGCCAGCAGTTCGACGGGACTAGCGTACTTCTTC. Translating gives CASSSTGLAYFF.